A single sample gave rise to the 27 T cell receptor beta chains below, sequenced in a study of early T cells in non-severe SARS-CoV-2 infection. TCRdb redid the calling of the 5' RACE reads with MiXCR, one entry per CDR3 protein. Of 45,000 to 55,000 distinct CDR3 sequences detected, approximately 6.7% appear once; the ten largest clones hold 3.9%. The sequencing input was whole blood. These receptors all come from an adult who was a healthcare worker with PCR-confirmed SARS-CoV-2 infection or an uninfected control (not recorded which).

This clonotype was counted at least ten times. The V and J genes are TRBV28 and TRBJ2-3; tentative D call: TRBD2 (5 bases). Per germline, CDR1 MDHEN and CDR2 SYDVKM. V was clipped by 3 bases and J by 4 bases, with 14 bases between them. The CDR3 is 15 residues long. The DNA for the CDR3 is TGTGCCAGCAGTTTGGCGGCGGGTGTTTCAGATACGCAGTATTTT. The encoded protein is CASSLAAGVSDTQYF. The variable domain in full, with the rest retrieved from reference TRBV28 and TRBJ2-3, is DVKVTQSSRYLVKRTGEKVFLECVQDMDHENMFWYRQDPGLGLRLIYFSYDVKMKEKGDIPEGYSVSREKKERFSLILESASTNQTSMYLCASSLAAGVSDTQYFGPGTRLTVL.

This clonotype occurred a few times. This chain connects TRBV5-5 to TRBJ1-1, with D uncertain. V shed 3 bases and J shed 0 bases, with 12 bases lying between them. The CDR3 length is 15 residues. Germline V lookup: CDR1 SGHKS, CDR2 YYEKEE (reference sequence). CDR3 in DNA: TGTGCCAGCAGCTACGGACCGGGTCTGAACACTGAAGCTTTCTTT. It specifies CASSYGPGLNTEAFF.

The chain has TRBV5-1 and TRBJ1-2; D is perhaps TRBD1 (5 bases). Trimming removed 5 bases from V and 4 bases from J, with 9 bases in between. The CDR3 runs 12 residues. Per the germline V gene, CDR1 is SGHRS and CDR2 is YFSETQ. The CDR3 bases are TGCGCCAGCAGTTCGGGGCCCTATGGCTACACCTTC. As protein: CASSSGPYGYTF. Full variable domain (remainder filled in from reference TRBV5-1 and TRBJ1-2): KAGVTQTPRYLIKTRGQQVTLSCSPISGHRSVSWYQQTPGQGLQFLFEYFSETQRNKGNFPGRFSGRQFSNSRSEMNVSTLELGDSALYLCASSSGPYGYTFGSGTRLTVV.

The sample holds one count of this clonotype. The V call is TRBV7-9, the J call TRBJ2-7; unclear D gene. The CDR3 is 14 amino acids. V lost 5 bases to trimming and J lost 1 base, with 12 bases between them. CDR1 is SEHNR and CDR2 is FQNEAQ in the germline V gene (reference sequence). CDR3 sequence: CASSPFDPSYEQYF. The DNA of the CDR3 is TGTGCCAGCAGCCCGTTTGACCCGTCCTACGAGCAGTACTTC.

The V and J genes are TRBV5-1 and TRBJ1-3; D is perhaps TRBD1 (6 bases). This CDR3 comprises 13 residues. V lost 4 bases and J lost 3, with 8 bases in between. CDR1 SGHRS and CDR2 YFSETQ come from the germline V gene. As DNA, the CDR3 is TGCGCCAGCAGCCCGGACAGTGGAAACACCATATATTTT. It codes for CASSPDSGNTIYF.

This clonotype was observed at least ten times. V and J are TRBV7-9 and TRBJ2-1; D not resolved. Trimming took off 3 bases at V and 14 bases at J, with 20 bases between the two ends. CDR3 size: 14 residues. CDR1 SEHNR and CDR2 FQNEAQ come from the germline V gene (reference sequence). The CDR3 loop reads CASSLAVGRVKEFF. CDR3 DNA: TGTGCCAGCAGCTTGGCGGTAGGTAGGGTAAAGGAGTTCTTC.

This clonotype was seen many times. This sequence joins TRBV7-6 and TRBJ1-3; D is unclear. Trimming cost V 1 base and J 4 bases, with 2 bases left between them. CDR3 length: 12 residues. The germline CDR1 and CDR2 sequences are SGHVS and FNYEAQ. The CDR3 DNA is TGTGCCAGCAGCTTAGAGGGAAACACCATATATTTT. Encoded protein: CASSLEGNTIYF.

This clonotype was picked up a small number of times. The rearrangement joins TRBV12-3 or TRBV12-4 to TRBJ1-1, with D uncertain. The CDR3 extends over 16 amino acids. The V end was cut by 6 bases, the J end by 4 bases, with 21 bases between. CDR3: CASRRTRFSGGTEAFF. In DNA form, the CDR3 reads TGTGCCAGCAGACGGACCCGGTTTTCGGGTGGCACTGAAGCTTTCTTT.

This clonotype was recorded at least ten times. This chain links TRBV20-1 with TRBJ2-5, with D maybe TRBD1 (6 bases). Between the trimmed V and J ends, which lost 3 bases and 4 bases, there was a span of 15 bases. The CDR3 contains 14 residues. The germline V gene encodes CDR1 DFQATT and CDR2 SNEGSKA (reference sequence). CDR3: CSASRGRGSETQYF. The DNA for the CDR3 is TGCAGTGCTAGTCGCGGCAGGGGATCAGAGACCCAGTACTTC.

This clonotype was seen many times. The chain is built from TRBV9 and TRBJ2-7; 9 bases align to TRBD1. The J segment lost 3 bases and the V segment lost 3 bases, leaving 22 bases of the junction unmatched. Germline assignment: CDR1 SGDLS and CDR2 YYNGEE. CDR3 length equals 20 residues. The CDR3 coding sequence is TGTGCCAGCAGCGCCCACCCATCAGGAGAGCCGGGACAGGGAAACTACGAGCAGTACTTC. Translation gives CASSAHPSGEPGQGNYEQYF.

This clonotype was seen ten or more times. V and J are TRBV18 and TRBJ1-1; D is undetermined. Germline assignment: CDR1 KGHSH and CDR2 LQKENI. Deletions cut 3 bases from V and 2 bases from J, with 10 bases between. The CDR3 runs to 14 residues. The CDR3 nucleotides are TGTGCCAGCTCACCGGGCAGCCTAAACACTGAAGCTTTCTTT. This encodes CASSPGSLNTEAFF.

This clonotype was counted at least ten times. V gene TRBV5-5 combines with J gene TRBJ1-1; D is undetermined. This CDR3 spans 12 amino acids. Deletions cut 0 bases from V and 8 bases from J, with 8 bases between. CDR1 is SGHKS, CDR2 YYEKEE, per germline (reference sequence). This chain's CDR3 is CASSLVTAEAFF. In DNA, the CDR3 is TGTGCCAGCAGCTTGGTAACAGCGGAAGCTTTCTTT.

This clonotype was seen many times. This chain joins TRBV28 and TRBJ1-5, with TRBD1 matching over 10 bases. The CDR3 has 16 amino acids. V shed 8 bases, J shed 2 bases, and the junction held 9 bases outside the gene matches. Germline CDR1 reads MDHEN; CDR2 reads SYDVKM. In DNA form, the CDR3 reads TGTGCCAGCGGGGGACAGGGGAAGTTTGGCAATCAGCCCCAGCATTTT. This sequence encodes CASGGQGKFGNQPQHF.

This clonotype occurred many times. The chain has TRBV25-1 and TRBJ1-3, with 7 bases fitting TRBD1. This CDR3 contains 16 residues. After removal of 2 bases from V and 4 bases from J, the junction contained 8 bases not matched to a gene. CDR1 is MGHDK, CDR2 SYGVNS, per germline. The CDR3 DNA follows: TGTGCCAGCAGTGAACCGACAGGGTATTCCGGAAACACCATATATTTT. Protein product: CASSEPTGYSGNTIYF.

This clonotype was counted many times. V and J are TRBV19 and TRBJ1-4; D unresolved. The CDR3 has 14 amino acids. The V end lost 7 bases, the J end lost 4 bases, and 13 bases lay between the germline ends. Germline CDR1 is LNHDA and CDR2 is SQIVND (reference sequence). CDR3 sequence: CASTTSGLNEKLFF. The CDR3 DNA reads TGTGCCAGTACAACCTCCGGGCTTAATGAAAAACTGTTTTTT.

This chain connects TRBV7-3 to TRBJ2-2; D perhaps matches TRBD1 (6 bases). Germline CDR1 is SGHTA and CDR2 is FQGTGA. The CDR3 loop spans 15 amino acids. The germline V and J ends were trimmed by 1 base and 3 bases, with 9 bases remaining between them. CDR3 residues: CASSLRGQHTGELFF. CDR3 coding DNA: TGTGCCAGCAGCTTAAGAGGACAGCACACCGGGGAGCTGTTTTTT.

The table lists this clonotype with many counts. As DNA, the CDR3 is TGTGCCAGCAGTTTATCGGGACTACCGCGGGAGACCCAGTACTTC. Translation gives CASSLSGLPRETQYF. The chain employs TRBV28 and TRBJ2-5; 7 bases align to TRBD2. Germline assignment: CDR1 MDHEN and CDR2 SYDVKM. The ends lost 1 base at V and 5 bases at J; junction bases unmatched: 7. This CDR3 spans 15 amino acids.

This clonotype was picked up a small number of times. The chain recombines TRBV2 with TRBJ2-5, with 9 positions matching TRBD1. Trimming cost V 6 bases and J 5 bases; bases outside gene matches: 10. This CDR3 is built from 15 residues. Germline values: CDR1 SNHLY, CDR2 FYNNEI. CDR3 sequence (DNA): TGTGCCAGCAGCGCAGGGACAGGGAAAGAGGAGACCCAGTACTTC. Protein product: CASSAGTGKEETQYF.

This clonotype was observed a handful of times. The chain joins TRBV6-6 to TRBJ1-6; no clear D gene. The CDR3 runs to 14 residues. The germline CDR1 and CDR2 sequences are MNHNY and SVGAGI (reference sequence). V was shortened by 2 bases and J by 9 bases, with 11 bases between the two germline ends. The CDR3 coding sequence is TGTGCCAGCAGTTACAGTGACACCGCTTCACCCCTCCACTTT. Translated: CASSYSDTASPLHF.

This clonotype was counted a few times. J is TRBJ2-2 and V is TRBV19, with D tentatively TRBD2 (6 bases). CDR1 is LNHDA, CDR2 SQIVND, per germline (reference sequence). Trimming took off 9 bases at V and 0 bases at J, with 14 bases between the two ends. The CDR3 is 15 residues long. The CDR3 DNA is TGTGCCAGCCTTACGGGACTCCCGAACACCGGGGAGCTGTTTTTT. Translating it yields CASLTGLPNTGELFF.

Many counts were recorded for this clonotype. This sequence joins TRBV3-1 and TRBJ2-1; 8 bases match TRBD1. This CDR3 region has 14 residues. Trimming at V came to 1 base and at J to 9 bases, leaving 5 bases not matched to a gene. CDR1 is LGHDT, CDR2 YNNKEL, per germline (reference sequence). The CDR3 DNA reads TGTGCCAGCAGCCAAGGACAGGGGATGGGTGAGCAGTTCTTC. Translated: CASSQGQGMGEQFF.

This clonotype was observed a handful of times. The chain has TRBV9 and TRBJ2-3, with 9 bases identical to TRBD2. V lost 5 bases and J lost 2; bases outside the gene matches: 9. CDR3 length equals 16 residues. CDR1 is SGDLS, CDR2 YYNGEE, per germline. The CDR3 loop reads CASSWSGGLFTDTQYF. The CDR3 DNA is TGTGCCAGCAGTTGGAGCGGGGGGCTATTCACAGATACGCAGTATTTT.

The sample holds many counts of this clonotype. The rearrangement uses TRBV6-6 and TRBJ1-2; D ambiguous. This CDR3 contains 14 residues. The germline V gene has CDR1 MNHNY and CDR2 SVGAGI (reference sequence). Trimming took off 3 bases at V and 3 bases at J, with 11 bases between the two ends. Written as DNA, the CDR3 is TGTGCCAGCAGTTATTTCCCAGGAGACTATGGCTACACCTTC. It is translated as CASSYFPGDYGYTF.

Ten or more counts support this clonotype. The chain joins TRBV25-1 to TRBJ2-2, with TRBD1 as a possible D gene (6 bases). V was shortened by 4 bases and J by 6 bases, with 12 bases between the two germline ends. CDR1 is MGHDK, CDR2 SYGVNS, per germline. The CDR3 length is 14 residues. The CDR3 loop is CASSGTGWAGELFF. CDR3 DNA: TGTGCCAGCAGTGGTACAGGGTGGGCCGGGGAGCTGTTTTTT.

This clonotype is classed as medium-sized. V usage is TRBV6-4 and J usage is TRBJ2-3, with a weak D call TRBD2 (6 bases). The CDR3 consists of 14 residues. The V end lost 3 bases, the J end lost 0 bases, and 7 bases lay between the germline ends. The germline V gene has CDR1 MRHNA and CDR2 SNTAGT. This CDR3 reads CASSERGSTDTQYF. For the CDR3, the DNA is TGTGCCAGCAGTGAGCGGGGAAGCACAGATACGCAGTATTTT.

This clonotype was observed at least ten times. The rearrangement joins TRBV10-3 to TRBJ2-3; D perhaps matches TRBD2 (6 bases). This CDR3 contains 15 residues. Trimming cost V 4 bases and J 0 bases, with 11 bases left between them. Per germline, CDR1 ENHRY and CDR2 SYGVKD. CDR3 protein: CAISGGDFSTDTQYF. The CDR3, as DNA: TGTGCCATCAGTGGGGGGGACTTCAGCACAGATACGCAGTATTTT.

Within the sample, this clonotype is medium-sized. The rearrangement links TRBV5-6 to TRBJ1-1, with 9 bases identical to TRBD1. The CDR3 is 14 residues long. V lost 2 bases to trimming and J lost 8 bases; unmatched junction nucleotides: 7. From germline, CDR1 is SGHDT and CDR2 YYEEEE. The CDR3 DNA follows: TGTGCCAGCAGCTTCCGGGACAGGGATCGAGAAGCTTTCTTT. This codes for CASSFRDRDREAFF.